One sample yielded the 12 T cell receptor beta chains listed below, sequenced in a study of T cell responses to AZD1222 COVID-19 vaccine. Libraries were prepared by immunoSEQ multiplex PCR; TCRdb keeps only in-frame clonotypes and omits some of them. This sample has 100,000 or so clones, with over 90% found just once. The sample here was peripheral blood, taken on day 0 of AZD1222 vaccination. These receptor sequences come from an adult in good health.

As DNA, the CDR3 is TGTGCCAGCAACGACCGAGGGGGGGGCACAGATACGCAGTATTTT. Protein product: CASNDRGGGTDTQYF. The chain recombines TRBV9 with TRBJ2-3; tentative D call: TRBD2 (7 bases). The germline gives CDR1 SGDLS, CDR2 YYNGEE. The CDR3 length is 15 residues. The V gene lost 6 bases and the J gene lost 1 base, with 15 bases spanning the gap. Full variable domain (rest looked up from reference TRBV9 and TRBJ2-3): DSGVTQTPKHLITATGQRVTLRCSPRSGDLSVYWYQQSLDQGLQFLIQYYNGEERAKGNILERFSAQQFPDLHSELNLSSLELGDSALYFCASNDRGGGTDTQYFGPGTRLTVL.

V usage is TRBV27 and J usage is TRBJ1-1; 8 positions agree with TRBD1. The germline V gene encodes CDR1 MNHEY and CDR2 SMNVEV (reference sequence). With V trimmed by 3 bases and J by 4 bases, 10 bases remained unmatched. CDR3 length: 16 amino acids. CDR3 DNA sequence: TGTGCCAGCAGTTTTGGGGCAGGGGGCATAAGCACTGAAGCTTTCTTT. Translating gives CASSFGAGGISTEAFF.

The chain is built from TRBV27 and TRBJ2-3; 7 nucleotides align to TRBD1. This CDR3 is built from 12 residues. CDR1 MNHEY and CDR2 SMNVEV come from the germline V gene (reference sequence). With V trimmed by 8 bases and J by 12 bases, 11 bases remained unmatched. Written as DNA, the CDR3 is TGTGCCAGCGGTCGACCCCAAGGGGGCCAGTATTTT. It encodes CASGRPQGGQYF.

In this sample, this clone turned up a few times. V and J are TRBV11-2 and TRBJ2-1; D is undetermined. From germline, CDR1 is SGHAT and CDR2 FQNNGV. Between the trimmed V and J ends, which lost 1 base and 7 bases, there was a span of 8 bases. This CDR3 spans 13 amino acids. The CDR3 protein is CASSLVLGNEQFF. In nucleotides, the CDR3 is TGTGCCAGCAGCTTAGTCCTAGGAAATGAGCAGTTCTTC.

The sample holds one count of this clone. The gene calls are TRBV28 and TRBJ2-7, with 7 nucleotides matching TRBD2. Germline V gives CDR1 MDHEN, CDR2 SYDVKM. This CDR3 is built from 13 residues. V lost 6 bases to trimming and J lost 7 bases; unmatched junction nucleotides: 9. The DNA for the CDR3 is TGTGCCAGCAGAAACGGGAGGTCGGGAGAGCAGTACTTC. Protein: CASRNGRSGEQYF.

The CDR3 is CASSLGSGRGYEQYF. Here the CDR3 DNA reads TGCGCCAGCAGCTTGGGCAGCGGGAGAGGTTACGAGCAGTACTTC. The J gene is TRBJ2-7, the V gene TRBV5-1; 8 nucleotides agree with TRBD2. Trimming took 0 bases from V and 4 from J; bases not matched to a gene: 6. This CDR3 contains 15 residues. The germline V gene has CDR1 SGHRS and CDR2 YFSETQ.

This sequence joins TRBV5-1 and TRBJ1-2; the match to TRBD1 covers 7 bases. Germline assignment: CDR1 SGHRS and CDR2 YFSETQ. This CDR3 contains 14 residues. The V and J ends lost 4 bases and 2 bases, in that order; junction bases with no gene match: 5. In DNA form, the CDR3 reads TGCGCCAGCAGCCCGGGACAGCCAAACTATGGCTACACCTTC. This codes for CASSPGQPNYGYTF.

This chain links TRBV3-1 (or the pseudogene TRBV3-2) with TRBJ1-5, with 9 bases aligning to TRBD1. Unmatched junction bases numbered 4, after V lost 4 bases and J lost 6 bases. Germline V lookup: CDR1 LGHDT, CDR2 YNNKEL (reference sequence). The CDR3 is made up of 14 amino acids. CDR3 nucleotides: TGTGCCAGCAGCCTTGGGACAGGGAGTCAGCCCCAGCATTTT. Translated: CASSLGTGSQPQHF.

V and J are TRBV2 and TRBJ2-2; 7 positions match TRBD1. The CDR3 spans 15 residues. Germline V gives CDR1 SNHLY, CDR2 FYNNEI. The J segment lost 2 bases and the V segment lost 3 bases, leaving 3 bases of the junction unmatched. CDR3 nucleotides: TGTGCCAGCAGTGAGGGACAGATAAACACCGGGGAGCTGTTTTTT. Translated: CASSEGQINTGELFF.

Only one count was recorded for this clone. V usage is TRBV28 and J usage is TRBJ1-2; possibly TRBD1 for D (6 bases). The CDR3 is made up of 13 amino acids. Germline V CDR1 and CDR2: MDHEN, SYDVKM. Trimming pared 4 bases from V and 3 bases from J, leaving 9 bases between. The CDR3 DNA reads TGTGCCAGCAGTTCGGACAGATACTATGGCTACACCTTC. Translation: CASSSDRYYGYTF.

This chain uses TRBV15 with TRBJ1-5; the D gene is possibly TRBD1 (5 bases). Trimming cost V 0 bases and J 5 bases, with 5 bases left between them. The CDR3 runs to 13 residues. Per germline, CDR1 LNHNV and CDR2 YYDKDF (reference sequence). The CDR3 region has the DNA TGTGCCACCAGCAGAGAACAGGATCAGCCCCAGCATTTT. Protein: CATSREQDQPQHF. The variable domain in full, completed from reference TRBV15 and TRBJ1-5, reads DAMVIQNPRYQVTQFGKPVTLSCSQTLNHNVMYWYQQKSSQAPKLLFHYYDKDFNNEADTPDNFQSRRPNTSFCFLDIRSPGLGDTAMYLCATSREQDQPQHFGDGTRLSIL.

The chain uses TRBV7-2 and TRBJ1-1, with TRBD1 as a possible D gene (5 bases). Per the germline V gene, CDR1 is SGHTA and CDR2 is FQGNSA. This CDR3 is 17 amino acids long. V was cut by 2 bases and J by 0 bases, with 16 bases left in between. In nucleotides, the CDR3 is TGTGCCAGCAGCTTATTTTGGGGCCTCCCTATGAACACTGAAGCTTTCTTT. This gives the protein CASSLFWGLPMNTEAFF.